The 18 T cell receptor beta chains reported below all come from one sample, sequenced in a study of blood T cell repertoires in COVID-19. Produced via immunoSEQ multiplex PCR; TCRdb's table is partial and in-frame only. Of 200,000 to 250,000 clones listed, roughly 80% are singletons. The sequenced sample was peripheral blood. These receptors came from a woman aged 70 to 79 with acute or convalescent COVID-19.

CDR3 loop: CSVEGTAGSSYEQYF. The CDR3, as DNA: TGCAGCGTTGAAGGCACAGCGGGGTCCTCCTACGAGCAGTACTTC. The chain uses TRBV29-1 and TRBJ2-7; TRBD2 matches 7 bases. The CDR3 runs to 15 residues. V was pared by 1 base and J by 0 bases, with 6 bases of the junction left unmatched. Germline V lookup: CDR1 SQVTM, CDR2 ANQGSEA.

The genes are TRBV28 and TRBJ1-1, with no clear D. Trimming removed 2 bases from V and 8 bases from J, with 9 bases in between. CDR3 length equals 12 residues. CDR1 and CDR2 from the germline V gene are MDHEN and SYDVKM. The CDR3 reads CASSLIPTEAFF. As DNA, the CDR3 is TGTGCCAGCAGTTTAATCCCCACAGAAGCTTTCTTT. Complete variable domain (other parts from reference TRBV28 and TRBJ1-1): DVKVTQSSRYLVKRTGEKVFLECVQDMDHENMFWYRQDPGLGLRLIYFSYDVKMKEKGDIPEGYSVSREKKERFSLILESASTNQTSMYLCASSLIPTEAFFGQGTRLTVV.

The rearrangement uses TRBV28 and TRBJ1-5; 10 bases match TRBD1. CDR3 size: 15 residues. Germline CDR1 is MDHEN and CDR2 is SYDVKM. With 6 bases clipped from V and 3 bases from J, the junction kept 5 bases outside the gene matches. The CDR3 region has the DNA TGTGCCAGCAGGAGACAGGGGGCGAACAATCAGCCCCAGCATTTT. Its protein is CASRRQGANNQPQHF.

The chain links TRBV29-1 to TRBJ2-7, with 9 bases aligning to TRBD2. The trim removed 2 bases at V and 0 bases at J, leaving 5 bases unmatched. The CDR3 is 15 residues long. Germline V gene lookup returns CDR1 SQVTM and CDR2 ANQGSEA. In nucleotides, the CDR3 is TGCAGCGTTGAACGGGGAGCGGGAGGCTCCTACGAGCAGTACTTC. Residues: CSVERGAGGSYEQYF.

This clone was detected only once. The chain is built from TRBV18 and TRBJ2-1; D is undetermined. Deletions cut 3 bases from V and 8 bases from J, with 8 bases between. The CDR3 is 12 residues long. Germline CDR1 KGHSH, CDR2 LQKENI. The CDR3 nucleotides are TGTGCCAGCTCACCCGGTCGGGATGAGCAGTTCTTC. This gives the protein CASSPGRDEQFF. Full variable domain (rest looked up from reference TRBV18 and TRBJ2-1): NAGVMQNPRHLVRRRGQEARLRCSPMKGHSHVYWYRQLPEEGLKFMVYLQKENIIDESGMPKERFSAEFPKEGPSILRIQQVVRGDSAAYFCASSPGRDEQFFGPGTRLTVL.

This chain connects TRBV29-1 to TRBJ2-3; 8 bases map to TRBD1. The CDR3 sequence is 14 residues long. CDR1 and CDR2 from the germline V gene are SQVTM and ANQGSEA. V shed 6 bases and J 0 bases; nucleotides not matched to a gene: 5. The DNA of the CDR3 is TGCAGCGTAGGGACAGGAACAAGCACAGATACGCAGTATTTT. It specifies CSVGTGTSTDTQYF.

This chain connects TRBV5-6 to TRBJ2-7, with 13 bases matching TRBD2. With V trimmed by 3 bases and J by 6 bases, 12 bases remained unmatched. This CDR3 has 17 residues. Germline-derived CDR1 and CDR2 are SGHDT and YYEEEE. CDR3 sequence reads: CASSSRTSGSRLSEQYF. For the CDR3, the DNA is TGTGCCAGCAGCTCTCGGACTAGCGGGAGTCGTCTCTCCGAGCAGTACTTC.

V is TRBV30 and J is TRBJ1-1; D possibly corresponds to TRBD1 (5 bases). This CDR3 spans 17 amino acids. V shed 2 bases and J shed 4 bases, with 23 bases lying between them. Germline CDR1 reads GTSNPN; CDR2 reads SVGIG (reference sequence). The CDR3 DNA reads TGTGCCTGGAGTCCACAGGAGGGTCATCCGATGGGCACTGAAGCTTTCTTT. This codes for CAWSPQEGHPMGTEAFF.

This chain links TRBV24-1 with TRBJ2-2; 7 bases line up with TRBD1. The V gene's germline CDR1 is KGHDR and CDR2 SFDVKD. The V and J ends lost 8 bases and 3 bases, in that order; junction bases with no gene match: 8. This CDR3 has 15 amino acids. Here the CDR3 reads CATTFTGADTGELFF. CDR3 coding DNA: TGTGCCACCACGTTCACAGGGGCCGACACCGGGGAGCTGTTTTTT.

This clone was picked up one time. This rearrangement joins TRBV28 to TRBJ1-1; 8 bases fit TRBD1. This CDR3 comprises 15 residues. The germline CDR1 and CDR2 sequences are MDHEN and SYDVKM. The V and J ends lost 2 bases and 0 bases, in that order; junction bases with no gene match: 2. CDR3 in DNA: TGTGCCAGCAGTTTACAGGACAGGGTGAACACTGAAGCTTTCTTT. Amino acid sequence: CASSLQDRVNTEAFF.

The chain employs TRBV5-1 and TRBJ2-7; 7 nucleotides align to TRBD2. CDR3 size: 16 residues. V lost 3 bases to trimming and J lost 6 bases; unmatched junction nucleotides: 15. Germline V CDR1 and CDR2: SGHRS, YFSETQ. The CDR3 DNA follows: TGCGCCAGCAGCTCCCGAGCGCGGGAGTCCCGTGGCGAGCAGTACTTC. Amino acids: CASSSRARESRGEQYF.

This clone showed up just once. This chain uses TRBV27 with TRBJ2-1; TRBD2 aligns across 12 bases. This CDR3 is 19 amino acids long. Germline CDR1 is MNHEY and CDR2 is SMNVEV (reference sequence). V was clipped by 7 bases and J by 1 base; unmatched bases: 14. As DNA, the CDR3 is TGTGCCAGCATCTCCCGGGGACTAGCGGGCTCCGGGTCCTACAATGAGCAGTTCTTC. It is translated as CASISRGLAGSGSYNEQFF.

The V and J genes are TRBV30 and TRBJ2-5; 11 bases are shared with TRBD1. The CDR3 is 17 amino acids. The J segment lost 5 bases and the V segment lost 2 bases, leaving 13 bases of the junction unmatched. The V gene's germline CDR1 is GTSNPN and CDR2 SVGIG (reference sequence). This CDR3 is CAWSPPSGTGGWETQYF. CDR3 DNA: TGTGCCTGGAGTCCCCCGTCCGGGACAGGGGGATGGGAGACCCAGTACTTC.

This clone was counted many times. CDR3 protein: CASSTRTSGSPQSYNEQFF. CDR3 nucleotide sequence: TGTGCCAGCAGCACCCGGACTAGCGGGAGCCCGCAATCCTACAATGAGCAGTTCTTC. The chain combines TRBV28 with TRBJ2-1, with TRBD2 matching 13 bases. The germline gives CDR1 MDHEN, CDR2 SYDVKM. The CDR3 length is 19 residues. V was pared by 6 bases and J by 1 base, with 12 bases of the junction left unmatched. The variable domain in full, completed from reference TRBV28 and TRBJ2-1, reads DVKVTQSSRYLVKRTGEKVFLECVQDMDHENMFWYRQDPGLGLRLIYFSYDVKMKEKGDIPEGYSVSREKKERFSLILESASTNQTSMYLCASSTRTSGSPQSYNEQFFGPGTRLTVL.

The rearrangement links TRBV5-1 to TRBJ2-3; TRBD2 agrees at 8 bases. CDR1 and CDR2 (germline): SGHRS, YFSETQ. This CDR3 contains 16 residues. V shed 4 bases and J 3 bases; nucleotides not matched to a gene: 10. CDR3 coding DNA: TGCGCCAGCAGCCCGGGACTAGGAGGAAGAACAGATACGCAGTATTTT. Translated, it gives CASSPGLGGRTDTQYF.

The V call is TRBV18, the J call TRBJ2-7; D possibly corresponds to TRBD2 (6 bases). Germline CDR1 reads KGHSH; CDR2 reads LQKENI. The CDR3 extends over 15 amino acids. The V end lost 3 bases, the J end lost 0 bases, and 12 bases lay between the germline ends. CDR3 loop: CASSPASSDSYEQYF. Here the CDR3 DNA reads TGTGCCAGCTCACCGGCTTCTAGCGACTCCTACGAGCAGTACTTC.

The genes are TRBV28 and TRBJ1-3; D perhaps matches TRBD1 (6 bases). V was cut by 3 bases and J by 4 bases, with 10 bases left in between. Germline CDR1 MDHEN, CDR2 SYDVKM. The CDR3 has 14 amino acids. The CDR3: CASSFPGTGNTIYF. The CDR3 coding sequence is TGTGCCAGCAGTTTTCCCGGGACAGGAAACACCATATATTTT.

The CDR3 coding sequence is TGTGCCAGCATCATAGACACTTACAATGAGCAGTTCTTC. Translation: CASIIDTYNEQFF. The rearrangement links TRBV12-3 or TRBV12-4 to TRBJ2-1; no definite D call. The CDR3 runs to 13 residues. V shed 7 bases and J shed 4 bases, with 11 bases lying between them.